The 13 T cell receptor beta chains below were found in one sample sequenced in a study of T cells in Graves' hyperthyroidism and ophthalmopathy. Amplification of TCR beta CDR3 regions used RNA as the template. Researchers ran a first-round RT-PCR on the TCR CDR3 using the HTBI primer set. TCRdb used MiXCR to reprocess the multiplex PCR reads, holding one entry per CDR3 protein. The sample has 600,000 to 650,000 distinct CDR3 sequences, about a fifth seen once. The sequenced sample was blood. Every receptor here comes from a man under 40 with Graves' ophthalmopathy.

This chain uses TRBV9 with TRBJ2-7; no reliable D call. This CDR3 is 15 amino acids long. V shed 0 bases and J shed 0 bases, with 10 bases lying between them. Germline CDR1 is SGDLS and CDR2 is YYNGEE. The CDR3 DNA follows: TGTGCCAGCAGCGTAGGTTGGCAGAGCTCCTACGAGCAGTACTTC. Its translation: CASSVGWQSSYEQYF.

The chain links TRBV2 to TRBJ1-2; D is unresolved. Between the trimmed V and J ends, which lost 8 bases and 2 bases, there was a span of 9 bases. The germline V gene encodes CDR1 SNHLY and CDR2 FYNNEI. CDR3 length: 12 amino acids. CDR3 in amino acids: CASASDNYGYTF. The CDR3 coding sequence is TGTGCCAGCGCCTCGGACAACTATGGCTACACCTTC.

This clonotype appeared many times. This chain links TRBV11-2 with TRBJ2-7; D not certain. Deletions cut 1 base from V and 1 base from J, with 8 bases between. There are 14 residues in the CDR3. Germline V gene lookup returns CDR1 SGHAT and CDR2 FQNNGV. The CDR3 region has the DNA TGTGCCAGCAGCTTAGCTACAGCGTCCTACGAGCAGTACTTC. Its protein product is CASSLATASYEQYF.

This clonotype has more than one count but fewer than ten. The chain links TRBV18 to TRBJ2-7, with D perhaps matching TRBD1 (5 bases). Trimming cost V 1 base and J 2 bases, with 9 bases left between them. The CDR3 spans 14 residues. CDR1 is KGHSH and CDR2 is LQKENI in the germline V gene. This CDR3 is CASSPLRQTYEQYF. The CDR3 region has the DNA TGTGCCAGCTCACCACTCCGACAGACCTACGAGCAGTACTTC.

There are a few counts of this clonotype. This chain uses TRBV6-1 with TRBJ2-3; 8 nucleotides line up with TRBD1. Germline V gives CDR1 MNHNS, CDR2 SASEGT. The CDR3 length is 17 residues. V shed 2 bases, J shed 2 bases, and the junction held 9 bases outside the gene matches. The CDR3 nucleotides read TGTGCCAGCAGTGAATTTGGTGGGGACAGGTACACAGATACGCAGTATTTT. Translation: CASSEFGGDRYTDTQYF.

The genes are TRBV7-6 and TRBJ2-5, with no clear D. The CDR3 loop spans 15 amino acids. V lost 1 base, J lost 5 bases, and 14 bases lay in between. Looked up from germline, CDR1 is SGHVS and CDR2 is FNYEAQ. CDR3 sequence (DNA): TGTGCCAGCAGCTTAGTGCCTGCGGAGAGGGAGACCCAGTACTTC. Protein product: CASSLVPAERETQYF.

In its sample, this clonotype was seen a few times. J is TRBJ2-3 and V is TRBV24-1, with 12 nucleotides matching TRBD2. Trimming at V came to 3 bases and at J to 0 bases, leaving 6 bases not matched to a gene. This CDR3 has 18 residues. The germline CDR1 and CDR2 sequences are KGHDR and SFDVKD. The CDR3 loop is CATSDTRTSGASTDTQYF. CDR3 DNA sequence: TGTGCCACCAGTGATACCAGGACTAGCGGGGCTAGCACAGATACGCAGTATTTT.

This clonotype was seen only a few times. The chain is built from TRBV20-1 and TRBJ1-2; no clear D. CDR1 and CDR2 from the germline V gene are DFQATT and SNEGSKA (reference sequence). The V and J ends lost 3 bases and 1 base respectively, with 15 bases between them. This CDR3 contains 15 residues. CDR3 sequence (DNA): TGCAGTGCTAGGGAGGAGGGAGGGAGTAACTATGGCTACACCTTC. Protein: CSAREEGGSNYGYTF.

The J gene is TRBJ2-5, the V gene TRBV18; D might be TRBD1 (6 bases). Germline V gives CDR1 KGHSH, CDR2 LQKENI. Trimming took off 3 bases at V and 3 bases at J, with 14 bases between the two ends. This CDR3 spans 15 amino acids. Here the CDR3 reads CASSPTGHTKETQYF. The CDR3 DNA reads TGTGCCAGCTCACCGACGGGACACACTAAAGAGACCCAGTACTTC.

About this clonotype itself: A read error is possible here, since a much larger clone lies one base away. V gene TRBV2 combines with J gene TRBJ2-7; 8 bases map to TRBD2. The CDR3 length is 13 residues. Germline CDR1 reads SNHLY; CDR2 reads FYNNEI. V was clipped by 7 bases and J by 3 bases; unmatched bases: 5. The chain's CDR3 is CASILAANYEQYF. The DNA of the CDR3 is TGTGCCAGCATACTAGCGGCGAACTACGAGCAGTACTTC.

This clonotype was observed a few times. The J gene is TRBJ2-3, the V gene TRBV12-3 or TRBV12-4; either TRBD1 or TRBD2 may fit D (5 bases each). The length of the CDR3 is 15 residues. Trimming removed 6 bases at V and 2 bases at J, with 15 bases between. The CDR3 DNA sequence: TGTGCCAGCAGAGGGTACCGGGGCCCCACAGATACGCAGTATTTT. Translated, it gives CASRGYRGPTDTQYF.

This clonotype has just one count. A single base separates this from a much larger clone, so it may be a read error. The CDR3 is CANQTGDTQYF. CDR3 in DNA: TGTGCCAACCAGACAGGGGATACGCAGTATTTT. V gene TRBV2 combines with J gene TRBJ2-3; 7 nucleotides line up with TRBD1. This CDR3 comprises 11 residues. The V gene end was trimmed by 10 bases and the J gene end by 6 bases; junction bases not matched to a gene: 4. Germline lookup yields CDR1 SNHLY and CDR2 FYNNEI.

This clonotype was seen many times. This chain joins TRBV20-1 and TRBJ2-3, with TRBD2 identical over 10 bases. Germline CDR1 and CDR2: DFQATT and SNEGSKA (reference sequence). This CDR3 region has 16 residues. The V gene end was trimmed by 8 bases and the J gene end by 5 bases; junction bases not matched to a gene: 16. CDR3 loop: CSPYEPASGRKDTQYF. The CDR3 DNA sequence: TGCAGTCCCTATGAGCCTGCTAGCGGGAGAAAAGATACGCAGTATTTT.